The clone carrying this TCR beta chain was detected a few times. The target antigen is unknown. The data were produced by immunoSEQ multiplex PCR, yet TCRdb's version contains in-frame clones alone and is incomplete. The data contain 1,500 to 1,600 clones, about a third of them singletons. The CDR3 is 14 amino acids. CDR1 and CDR2 from the germline V gene are SGDLS and YYNGEE. V was cut by 0 bases and J by 3 bases, with 8 bases left in between. The sample comes from a study of T cells in localized non-small cell lung cancer. Whole-study findings and limits: Elevated blood T cell density was associated with longer overall survival.

The sequencing here drew on normal lung tissue next to the tumor, taken before any cancer treatment. V gene TRBV9 combines with J gene TRBJ2-3; D not certain. The TCR comes from a male donor aged 60 or over with stage II squamous cell lung carcinoma. This CDR3 is CASSVAHQTDTQYF. As DNA, the CDR3 is TGTGCCAGCAGCGTAGCTCACCAGACAGATACGCAGTATTTT.